The clone carrying this T cell receptor (beta chain) was recorded once. Its antigen is not known. The primer mix had 60 Vbeta and 13 Jbeta primers. Using immunoSEQ multiplex PCR, the repertoire was profiled, and TCRdb retains in-frame clones only, with some absent. The sample lists approximately 210,000 clones, roughly 85% occurring once. This sample stems from a study of cytomegalovirus exposure and HLA in healthy donors. Among the donors, all were healthy bone marrow donors. Germline lookup yields CDR1 SGHRS and CDR2 YFSETQ. V was clipped by 0 bases and J by 10 bases, with 19 bases between them. There are 15 residues in the CDR3. Study-wide results and limits: A later analysis reportedly identified an Asian-associated ancestry cluster as carrying fewer N-insertions than the 666-donor mean. The likely explanation for a cluster of highly shared sequence variants was sequencing artifact. According to an earlier analysis, most TCR beta V segments yielded productive rearrangements about 87% or about 30% of the time.

The sequence was collected from a male donor in good health and CMV-seronegative. Material: PBMCs. The genes are TRBV5-1 and TRBJ1-2, with D maybe TRBD1 (6 bases). The DNA for the CDR3 is TGCGCCAGCAGCTTGGCTGGGAAGGGGGTCTCTGCCTACACCTTC. Translating it yields CASSLAGKGVSAYTF.